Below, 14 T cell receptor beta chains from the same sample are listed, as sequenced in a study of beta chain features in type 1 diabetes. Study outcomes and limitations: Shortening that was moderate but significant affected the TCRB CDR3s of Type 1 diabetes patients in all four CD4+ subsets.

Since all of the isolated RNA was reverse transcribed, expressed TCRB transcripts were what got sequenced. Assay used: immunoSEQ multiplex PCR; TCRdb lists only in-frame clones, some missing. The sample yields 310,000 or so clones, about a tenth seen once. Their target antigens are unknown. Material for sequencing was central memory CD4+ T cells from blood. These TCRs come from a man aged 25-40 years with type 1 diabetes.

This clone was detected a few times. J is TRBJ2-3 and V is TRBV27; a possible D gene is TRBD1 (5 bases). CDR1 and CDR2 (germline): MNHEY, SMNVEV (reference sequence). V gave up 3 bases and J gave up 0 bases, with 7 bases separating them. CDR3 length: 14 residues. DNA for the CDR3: TGTGCCAGCAGTTTCTGGACAAGCACAGATACGCAGTATTTT. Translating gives CASSFWTSTDTQYF.

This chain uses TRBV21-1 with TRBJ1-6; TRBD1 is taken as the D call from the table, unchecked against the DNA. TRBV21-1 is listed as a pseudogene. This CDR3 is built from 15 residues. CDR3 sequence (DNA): TGTGCCAGCACCCCCCTGTTGCAGGGCGGTTCACCCCTCCACTTT. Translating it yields CASTPLLQGGSPLHF.

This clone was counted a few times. Here the CDR3 reads CASSQFQATDTQYF. CDR3 in DNA: TGTGCCAGCAGCCAATTTCAGGCCACAGATACGCAGTATTTT. The V and J genes are TRBV14 and TRBJ2-3, with D unclear. The CDR3 spans 14 residues. Between the trimmed V and J ends, which lost 2 bases and 2 bases, there was a span of 8 bases. Germline V CDR1 and CDR2: SGHDN, FVKESK.

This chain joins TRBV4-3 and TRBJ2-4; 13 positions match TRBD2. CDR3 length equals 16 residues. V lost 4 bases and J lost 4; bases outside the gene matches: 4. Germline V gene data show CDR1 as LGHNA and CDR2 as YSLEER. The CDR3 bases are TGCGCCAGCAGCCCGGGACTAGCGGGGATTAAAAACATTCAGTACTTC. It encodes CASSPGLAGIKNIQYF.

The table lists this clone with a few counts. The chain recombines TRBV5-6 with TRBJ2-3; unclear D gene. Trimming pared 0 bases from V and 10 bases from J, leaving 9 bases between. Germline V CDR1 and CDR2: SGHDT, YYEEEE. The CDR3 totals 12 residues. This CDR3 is CASSLAKGPQYF. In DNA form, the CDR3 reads TGTGCCAGCAGCTTGGCCAAGGGTCCGCAGTATTTT.

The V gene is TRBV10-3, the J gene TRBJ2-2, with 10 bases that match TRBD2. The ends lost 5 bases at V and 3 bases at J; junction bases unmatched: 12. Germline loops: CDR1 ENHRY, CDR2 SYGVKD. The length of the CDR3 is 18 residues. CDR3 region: CAISKGNLAGDYTGELFF. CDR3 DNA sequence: TGTGCCATCAGTAAGGGGAATCTAGCGGGGGACTACACCGGGGAGCTGTTTTTT.

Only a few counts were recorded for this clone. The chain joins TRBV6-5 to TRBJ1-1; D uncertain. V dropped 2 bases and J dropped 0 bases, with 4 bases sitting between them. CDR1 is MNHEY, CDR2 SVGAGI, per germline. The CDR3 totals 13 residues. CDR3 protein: CASSYRLNTEAFF. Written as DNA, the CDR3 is TGTGCCAGCAGTTACAGGTTGAACACTGAAGCTTTCTTT.

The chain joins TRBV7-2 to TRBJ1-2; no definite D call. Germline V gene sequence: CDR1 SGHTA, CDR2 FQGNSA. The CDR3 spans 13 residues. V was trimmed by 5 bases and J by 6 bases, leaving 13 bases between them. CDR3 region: CASSQNLGDGYTF. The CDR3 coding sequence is TGTGCCAGCAGCCAAAATCTCGGGGATGGCTACACCTTC. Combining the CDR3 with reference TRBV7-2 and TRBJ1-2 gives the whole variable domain GAGVSQSPSNKVTEKGKDVELRCDPISGHTALYWYRQSLGQGLEFLIYFQGNSAPDKSGLPSDRFSAERTGGSVSTLTIQRTQQEDSAVYLCASSQNLGDGYTFGSGTRLTVV.

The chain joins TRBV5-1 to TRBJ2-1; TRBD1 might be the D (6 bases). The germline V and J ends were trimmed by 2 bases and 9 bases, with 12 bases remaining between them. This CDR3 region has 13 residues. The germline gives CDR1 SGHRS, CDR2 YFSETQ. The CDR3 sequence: CASSFAGVGEQFF. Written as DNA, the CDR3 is TGCGCCAGCAGCTTTGCAGGGGTCGGTGAGCAGTTCTTC. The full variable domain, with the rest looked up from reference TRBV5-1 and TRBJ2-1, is KAGVTQTPRYLIKTRGQQVTLSCSPISGHRSVSWYQQTPGQGLQFLFEYFSETQRNKGNFPGRFSGRQFSNSRSEMNVSTLELGDSALYLCASSFAGVGEQFFGPGTRLTVL.

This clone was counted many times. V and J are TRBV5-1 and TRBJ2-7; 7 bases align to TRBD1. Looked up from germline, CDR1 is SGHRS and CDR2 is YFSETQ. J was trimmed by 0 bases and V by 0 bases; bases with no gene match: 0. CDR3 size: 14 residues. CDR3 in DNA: TGCGCCAGCAGCTTGGACAGGGGCTCCTACGAGCAGTACTTC. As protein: CASSLDRGSYEQYF.

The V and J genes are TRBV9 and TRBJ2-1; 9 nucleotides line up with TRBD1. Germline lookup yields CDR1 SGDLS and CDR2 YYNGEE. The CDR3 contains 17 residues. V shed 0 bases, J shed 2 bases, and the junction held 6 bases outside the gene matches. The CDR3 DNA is TGTGCCAGCAGCGTAGACGGGACAGGGATCCCCTACAATGAGCAGTTCTTC. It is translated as CASSVDGTGIPYNEQFF.

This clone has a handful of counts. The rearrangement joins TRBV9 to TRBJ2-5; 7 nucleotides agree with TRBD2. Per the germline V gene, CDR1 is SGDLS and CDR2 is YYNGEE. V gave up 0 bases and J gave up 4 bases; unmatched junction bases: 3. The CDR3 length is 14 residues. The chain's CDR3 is CASSVEGGGETQYF. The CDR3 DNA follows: TGTGCCAGCAGCGTAGAGGGCGGGGGAGAGACCCAGTACTTC. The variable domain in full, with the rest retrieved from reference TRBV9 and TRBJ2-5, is DSGVTQTPKHLITATGQRVTLRCSPRSGDLSVYWYQQSLDQGLQFLIQYYNGEERAKGNILERFSAQQFPDLHSELNLSSLELGDSALYFCASSVEGGGETQYFGPGTRLLVL.

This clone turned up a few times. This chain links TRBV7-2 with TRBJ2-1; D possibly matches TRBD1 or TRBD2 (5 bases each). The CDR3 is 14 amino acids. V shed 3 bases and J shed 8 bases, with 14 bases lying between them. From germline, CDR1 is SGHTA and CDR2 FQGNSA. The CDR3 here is CASSFGTPPDEQFF. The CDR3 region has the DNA TGTGCCAGCAGCTTTGGGACCCCCCCCGATGAGCAGTTCTTC.

The CDR3 DNA is TGTGCCAGTACAGGGTTCTCTGGGGCCAACGTCCTGACTTTC. This translates into CASTGFSGANVLTF. The V call is TRBV6-1, the J call TRBJ2-6; TRBD1 might be the D (6 bases). This CDR3 has 14 amino acids. The germline V gene has CDR1 MNHNS and CDR2 SASEGT. The V end lost 9 bases, the J end lost 0 bases, and 9 bases lay between the germline ends.